These 17 T cell receptor beta chains share one sample of origin, sequenced in a study of vaccination effects on CD4 cells after COVID-19 (dated by TCRdb to between 2021 and 2024). Library preparation was by the immunoSEQ multiplex PCR assay. TCRdb stores this immuneACCESS table with in-frame sequences only. Part of the clones is absent; in the studies checked, under half of the shortfall reflects unresolved V genes, and no reason is known for the rest. The sample records just over 20,000 clones, about 70% of which are singletons. The ten biggest clones cover 15% to 20% of the sample. Antigens of these TCRs are unknown. The ViraFEST assay stimulated PBMC with viral peptide pools and then used TCR sequencing to identify antigen-specific CD4+ T cell clonotypes by expansion. After more than nine days of culture, CD4+ T cells were isolated with the EasySep CD4+ T cell isolation kit. The material sequenced was CD4+ T cells from PBMCs cultured with HCoV-229E spike peptides, taken before COVID-19 vaccination. In the paper's terms, the cell subset or site label means: HCoV-229E spike overlapping peptide pool stimulation. These receptors were taken from a human donor who received a COVID-19 vaccine.

The count of this clone is one. The chain employs TRBV6-2 or TRBV6-3 and TRBJ2-7, with 8 positions matching TRBD2. Germline CDR1 reads MNHEY; CDR2 reads SVGEGT. The V and J ends lost 4 bases and 6 bases, in that order; junction bases with no gene match: 8. CDR3 length equals 14 residues. CDR3: CASSFRRGAREQYF. CDR3 coding DNA: TGTGCCAGCAGTTTTAGGCGGGGGGCCCGCGAGCAGTACTTC.

The rearrangement links TRBV5-6 to TRBJ1-4; D is unresolved. Germline V gene data show CDR1 as SGHDT and CDR2 as YYEEEE. V was pared by 0 bases and J by 0 bases, with 9 bases between. This CDR3 spans 16 amino acids. CDR3 protein: CASSLVPSTTNEKLFF. The DNA for the CDR3 is TGTGCCAGCAGCTTGGTTCCCAGCACAACTAATGAAAAACTGTTTTTT.

This chain uses TRBV6-5 with TRBJ2-5; possibly TRBD2 for D (5 bases). Germline V gives CDR1 MNHEY, CDR2 SVGAGI. Trimming shortened V by 6 bases and J by 4 bases, and 12 bases separated the two germline ends. The CDR3 is 13 amino acids. CDR3 bases: TGTGCCAGCAGCAGGACTTCCCGAGAGACCCAGTACTTC. The encoded protein is CASSRTSRETQYF.

This clone was counted a single time. This sequence joins TRBV4-1 and TRBJ2-7; D possibly corresponds to TRBD1 (7 bases). Germline lookup yields CDR1 MGHRA and CDR2 YSYEKL. The CDR3 consists of 12 residues. Between the trimmed V and J ends, which lost 0 bases and 11 bases, there was a span of 11 bases. The DNA for the CDR3 is TGCGCCAGCAGCCAAGAGACAGGGAGGAAGTACTTC. It yields the protein CASSQETGRKYF.

This chain uses TRBV6-5 with TRBJ2-5, with TRBD1 identical over 10 bases. Germline assignment: CDR1 MNHEY and CDR2 SVGAGI. The junction had 7 bases not matched to a gene; V was cut back by 0 bases and J by 6 bases. The CDR3 covers 16 residues. In DNA, the CDR3 is TGTGCCAGCAGTTACTCGACAGGGGGCCCCTGGAAGACCCAGTACTTC. This translates into CASSYSTGGPWKTQYF.

The chain carries TRBV3-1 (or the pseudogene TRBV3-2) and TRBJ2-2; tentatively, D is TRBD2 (6 bases). V lost 8 bases to trimming and J lost 3 bases, with 7 bases between them. The CDR3 is 12 amino acids. The germline CDR1 and CDR2 sequences are LGHDT and YNNKEL (reference sequence). DNA for the CDR3: TGTGCCAGCGGGGGGTACACCGGGGAGCTGTTTTTT. Translation: CASGGYTGELFF.

The genes are TRBV7-8 and TRBJ2-6, with D tentatively TRBD2 (5 bases). CDR1 and CDR2 (germline): SGHVS, FQNEAQ. Deletions cut 2 bases from V and 2 bases from J, with 7 bases between. This CDR3 spans 15 amino acids. The CDR3 DNA sequence: TGTGCCAGCAGCTTACGGGAAACTGGGGCCAACGTCCTGACTTTC. As protein: CASSLRETGANVLTF. Full variable domain (missing parts from reference TRBV7-8 and TRBJ2-6): GAGVSQSPRYKVAKRGQDVALRCDPISGHVSLFWYQQALGQGPEFLTYFQNEAQLDKSGLPSDRFFAERPEGSVSTLKIQRTQQEDSAVYLCASSLRETGANVLTFGAGSRLTVL.

This clone was seen a handful of times. The gene calls are TRBV4-1 and TRBJ1-6, with a possible D match to TRBD1 (6 bases). Germline loops: CDR1 MGHRA, CDR2 YSYEKL. V was shortened by 0 bases and J by 0 bases, with 18 bases between the two germline ends. The CDR3 runs 20 residues. This chain's CDR3 is CASSQDQIRTVSSYNSPLHF. CDR3 sequence (DNA): TGCGCCAGCAGCCAAGATCAAATCCGGACAGTGAGCTCCTATAATTCACCCCTCCACTTT.

The chain uses TRBV12-2 and TRBJ1-1. TRBV12-2 is a pseudogene locus. The CDR3 sequence is 23 residues long. The CDR3 loop reads CASRLKLRGNREAPEEENTEAFF. The CDR3 nucleotides are TGTGCAAGTCGCTTAAAGCTGAGGGGGAACAGGGAGGCCCCGGAAGAAGAGAACACTGAAGCTTTCTTT.

This clone has just a few counts. This sequence joins TRBV4-1 and TRBJ1-2; D unclear. The CDR3 totals 14 residues. In germline, CDR1 is MGHRA, CDR2 YSYEKL. With 2 bases removed from V and 0 bases from J, the gap between germline ends came to 7 bases. The CDR3 reads CASSQSLANYGYTF. The CDR3 nucleotides are TGCGCCAGCAGCCAAAGCCTAGCTAACTATGGCTACACCTTC.

This clone has more than one count but fewer than ten. The chain has TRBV7-2 and TRBJ1-5, with D perhaps matching TRBD1 (6 bases). The V gene lost 3 bases and the J gene lost 5 bases, with 17 bases spanning the gap. The CDR3 runs 16 residues. Germline V gene lookup returns CDR1 SGHTA and CDR2 FQGNSA. CDR3 nucleotides: TGTGCCAGCAGCTTTAGTGTTGGCAGGGGCGATCAGCCCCAGCATTTT. It codes for CASSFSVGRGDQPQHF.

The V call is TRBV7-9, the J call TRBJ2-5; TRBD1 matches 7 bases. CDR1 SEHNR and CDR2 FQNEAQ come from the germline V gene (reference sequence). This CDR3 contains 14 residues. The V and J ends lost 0 bases and 5 bases, in that order; junction bases with no gene match: 3. The CDR3, as DNA: TGTGCCAGCAGCTTAGCAGGGGGCCGGGAGACCCAGTACTTC. Translating it yields CASSLAGGRETQYF.

This rearrangement joins TRBV21-1 to TRBJ1-6; the table calls TRBD1, which could not be checked here. TRBV21-1 is reported as a pseudogene. This CDR3 is built from 15 residues. The CDR3 reads CASSRTDPDNSPLHF. The CDR3 DNA reads TGTGCCAGCAGCAGGACAGACCCTGATAATTCACCCCTCCACTTT.

This sequence joins TRBV13 and TRBJ2-7, with D perhaps given as TRBD1 or TRBD2 (5 bases each). Trimming left V 0 bases short and J 7 bases short, with 25 bases between. Per germline, CDR1 PRHDT and CDR2 FYEKMQ (reference sequence). The CDR3 length is 18 residues. CDR3 in amino acids: CASSLGRGRLAETWEQYF. CDR3 nucleotide sequence: TGTGCCAGCAGCTTAGGCCGGGGCCGACTGGCCGAAACGTGGGAGCAGTACTTC.

This chain's CDR3 is CASSPGLAGELFF. The CDR3 nucleotides are TGTGCCAGCAGCCCGGGACTCGCCGGGGAGCTGTTTTTT. This chain links TRBV7-2 with TRBJ2-2, with D possibly being TRBD2 (6 bases). The CDR3 contains 13 residues. Trimming took 5 bases from V and 6 from J, leaving 10 bases between them. Per germline, CDR1 SGHTA and CDR2 FQGNSA.

This chain uses TRBV6-5 with TRBJ2-3; D may be TRBD2 (6 bases). The CDR3 loop spans 14 amino acids. Deletions cut 9 bases from V and 6 bases from J, with 19 bases between. Germline V gene data show CDR1 as MNHEY and CDR2 as SVGAGI. The CDR3 spells CASTIGGKRDTQYF. CDR3 sequence (DNA): TGTGCCAGTACAATTGGGGGGAAAAGGGATACGCAGTATTTT.

The chain carries TRBV12-5 and TRBJ2-3, with D perhaps matching TRBD2 (6 bases). This CDR3 contains 16 residues. Germline V gene sequence: CDR1 LGHNT, CDR2 FRNRAP. V lost 2 bases and J lost 0, with 12 bases in between. This chain's CDR3 is CASGLRGEASTDTQYF. The CDR3 nucleotides are TGTGCTAGTGGTTTGCGAGGGGAGGCAAGCACAGATACGCAGTATTTT.